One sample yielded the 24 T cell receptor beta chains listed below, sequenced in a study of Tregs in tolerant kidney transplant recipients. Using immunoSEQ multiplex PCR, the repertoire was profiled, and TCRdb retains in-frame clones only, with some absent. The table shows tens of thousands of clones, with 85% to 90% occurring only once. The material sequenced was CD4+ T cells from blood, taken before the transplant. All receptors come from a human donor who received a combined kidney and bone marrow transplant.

CDR3 nucleotide sequence: TGTGCCAGCAGCCCCAGACTAGCGGGAGGGACGACGGCCTACAATGAGCAGTTCTTC. Translated: CASSPRLAGGTTAYNEQFF. The chain links TRBV7-2 to TRBJ2-1, with 14 bases lining up with TRBD2. The CDR3 has 19 residues. Trimming removed 5 bases from V and 2 bases from J; junction bases left unmatched: 11. Germline V gene lookup returns CDR1 SGHTA and CDR2 FQGNSA. Combining the CDR3 with reference TRBV7-2 and TRBJ2-1 gives the whole variable domain GAGVSQSPSNKVTEKGKDVELRCDPISGHTALYWYRQSLGQGLEFLIYFQGNSAPDKSGLPSDRFSAERTGGSVSTLTIQRTQQEDSAVYLCASSPRLAGGTTAYNEQFFGPGTRLTVL.

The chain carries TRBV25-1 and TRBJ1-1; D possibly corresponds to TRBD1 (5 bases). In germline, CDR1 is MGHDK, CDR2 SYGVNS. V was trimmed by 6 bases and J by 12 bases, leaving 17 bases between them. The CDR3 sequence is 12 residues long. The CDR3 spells CASRLGTPGTFF. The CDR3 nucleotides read TGTGCCAGCAGGCTCGGGACTCCAGGGACTTTCTTT.

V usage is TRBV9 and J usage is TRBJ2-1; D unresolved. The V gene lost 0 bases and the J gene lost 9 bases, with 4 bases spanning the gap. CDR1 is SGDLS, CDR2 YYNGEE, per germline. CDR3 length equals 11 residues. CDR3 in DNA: TGTGCCAGCAGCGTAGCGTCTGAGCAGTTCTTC. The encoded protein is CASSVASEQFF.

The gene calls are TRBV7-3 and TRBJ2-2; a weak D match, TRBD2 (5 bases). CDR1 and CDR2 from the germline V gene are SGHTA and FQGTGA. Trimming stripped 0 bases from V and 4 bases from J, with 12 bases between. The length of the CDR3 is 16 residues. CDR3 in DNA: TGTGCCAGCAGCTTAACGTTGGGCGGAGGCACCGGGGAGCTGTTTTTT. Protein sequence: CASSLTLGGGTGELFF.

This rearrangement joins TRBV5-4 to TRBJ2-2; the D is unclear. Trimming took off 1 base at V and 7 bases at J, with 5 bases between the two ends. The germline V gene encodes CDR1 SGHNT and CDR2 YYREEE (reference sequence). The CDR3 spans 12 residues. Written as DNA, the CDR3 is TGTGCCAGCAGCTTGACTGACGGGGAGCTGTTTTTT. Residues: CASSLTDGELFF.

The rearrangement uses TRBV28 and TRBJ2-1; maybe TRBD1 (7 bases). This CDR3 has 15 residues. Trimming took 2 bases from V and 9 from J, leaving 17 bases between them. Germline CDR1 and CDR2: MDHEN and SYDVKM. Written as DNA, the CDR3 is TGTGCCAGCAGTTTAGTGGCCCAGGGGGGTACTGAGCAGTTCTTC. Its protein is CASSLVAQGGTEQFF.

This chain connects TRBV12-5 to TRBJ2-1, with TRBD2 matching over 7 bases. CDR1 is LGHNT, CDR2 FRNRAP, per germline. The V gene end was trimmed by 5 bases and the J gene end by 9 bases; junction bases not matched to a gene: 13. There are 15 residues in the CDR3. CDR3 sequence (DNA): TGTGCTAGTGGTACCGGACTAGAATTTCCTAGTGAGCAGTTCTTC. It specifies CASGTGLEFPSEQFF.

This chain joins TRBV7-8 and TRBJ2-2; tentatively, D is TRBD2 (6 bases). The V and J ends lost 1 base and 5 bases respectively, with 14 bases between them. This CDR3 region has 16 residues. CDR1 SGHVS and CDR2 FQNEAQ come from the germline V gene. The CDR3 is CASSLVTGSATGELFF. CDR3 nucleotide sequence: TGTGCCAGCAGCTTAGTGACCGGGAGCGCGACCGGGGAGCTGTTTTTT.

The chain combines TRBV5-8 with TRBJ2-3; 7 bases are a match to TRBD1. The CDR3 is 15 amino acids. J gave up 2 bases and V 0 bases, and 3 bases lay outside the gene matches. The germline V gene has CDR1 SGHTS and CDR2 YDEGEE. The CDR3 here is CASSLAGQYTDTQYF. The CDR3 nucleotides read TGTGCCAGCAGCTTGGCGGGACAGTACACAGATACGCAGTATTTT.

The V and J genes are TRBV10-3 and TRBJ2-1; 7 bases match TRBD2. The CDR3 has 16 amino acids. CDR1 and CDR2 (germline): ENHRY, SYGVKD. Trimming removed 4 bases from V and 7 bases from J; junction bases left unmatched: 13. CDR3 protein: CAISGGTGLVGNEQFF. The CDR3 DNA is TGTGCCATCAGTGGGGGCACCGGACTAGTTGGGAATGAGCAGTTCTTC.

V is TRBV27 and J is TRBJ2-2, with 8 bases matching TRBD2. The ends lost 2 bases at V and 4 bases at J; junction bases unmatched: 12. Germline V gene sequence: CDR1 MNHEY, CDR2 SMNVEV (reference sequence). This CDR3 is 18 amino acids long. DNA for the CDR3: TGTGCCAGCAGTTTACTTCGGGGGAGCGGGAGAATCACCGGGGAGCTGTTTTTT. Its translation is CASSLLRGSGRITGELFF.

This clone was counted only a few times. DNA of the CDR3: TGTGCCACCGCCAGCGGAATAACCTACGAGCAGTACTTC. Its translation is CATASGITYEQYF. J is TRBJ2-7 and V is TRBV28; weak D call: TRBD2 (5 bases). In germline, CDR1 is MDHEN, CDR2 SYDVKM. V was pared by 10 bases and J by 2 bases, with 15 bases between. The CDR3 length is 13 residues.

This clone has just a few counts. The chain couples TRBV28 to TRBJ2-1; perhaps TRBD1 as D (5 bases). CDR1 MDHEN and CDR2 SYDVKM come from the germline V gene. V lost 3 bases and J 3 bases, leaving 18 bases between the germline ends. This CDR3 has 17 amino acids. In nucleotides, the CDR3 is TGTGCCAGCAGTTTTAGCACTCCAGGGTCCCTCTACAATGAGCAGTTCTTC. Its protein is CASSFSTPGSLYNEQFF. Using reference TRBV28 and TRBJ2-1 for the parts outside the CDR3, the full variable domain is DVKVTQSSRYLVKRTGEKVFLECVQDMDHENMFWYRQDPGLGLRLIYFSYDVKMKEKGDIPEGYSVSREKKERFSLILESASTNQTSMYLCASSFSTPGSLYNEQFFGPGTRLTVL.

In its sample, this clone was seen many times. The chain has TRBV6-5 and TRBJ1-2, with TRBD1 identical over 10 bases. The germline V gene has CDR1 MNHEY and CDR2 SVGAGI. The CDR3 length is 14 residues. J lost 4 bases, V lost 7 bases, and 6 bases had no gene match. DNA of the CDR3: TGTGCCAGCACGCCCGGGACAGGGGCCTATGGCTACACCTTC. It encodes CASTPGTGAYGYTF.

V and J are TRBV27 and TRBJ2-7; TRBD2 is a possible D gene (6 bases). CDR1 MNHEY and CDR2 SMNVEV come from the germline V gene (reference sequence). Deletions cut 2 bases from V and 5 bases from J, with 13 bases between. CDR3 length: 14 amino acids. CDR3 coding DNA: TGTGCCAGCAGTTTAGAGGTAGCGGCGAACGAGCAGTACTTC. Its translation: CASSLEVAANEQYF.

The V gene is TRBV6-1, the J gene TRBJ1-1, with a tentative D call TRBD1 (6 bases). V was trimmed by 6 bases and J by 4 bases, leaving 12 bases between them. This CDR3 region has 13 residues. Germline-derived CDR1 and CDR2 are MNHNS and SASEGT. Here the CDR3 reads CASRWDISTEAFF. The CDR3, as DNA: TGTGCCAGCAGGTGGGACATTTCCACTGAAGCTTTCTTT.

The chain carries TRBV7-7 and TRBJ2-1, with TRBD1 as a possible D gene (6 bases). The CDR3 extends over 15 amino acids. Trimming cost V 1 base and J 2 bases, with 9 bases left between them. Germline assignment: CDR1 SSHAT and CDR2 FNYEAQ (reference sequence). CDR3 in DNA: TGTGCCAGCAGCTTAGGGGACAAGCCCTACAATGAGCAGTTCTTC. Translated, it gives CASSLGDKPYNEQFF.

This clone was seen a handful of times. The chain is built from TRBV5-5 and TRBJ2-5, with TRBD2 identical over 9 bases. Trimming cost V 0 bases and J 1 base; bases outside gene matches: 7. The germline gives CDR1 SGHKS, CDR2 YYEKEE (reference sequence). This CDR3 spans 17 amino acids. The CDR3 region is CASSLGPTSGPQETQYF. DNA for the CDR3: TGTGCCAGCAGCTTGGGGCCCACTAGCGGGCCCCAAGAGACCCAGTACTTC.

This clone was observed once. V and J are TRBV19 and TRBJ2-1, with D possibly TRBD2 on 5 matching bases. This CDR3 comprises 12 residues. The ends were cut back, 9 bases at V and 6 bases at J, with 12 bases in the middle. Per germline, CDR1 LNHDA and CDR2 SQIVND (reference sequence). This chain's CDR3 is CASTRDTNEQFF. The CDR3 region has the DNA TGTGCCAGCACCCGGGATACCAATGAGCAGTTCTTC. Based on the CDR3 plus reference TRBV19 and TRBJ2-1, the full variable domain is DGGITQSPKYLFRKEGQNVTLSCEQNLNHDAMYWYRQDPGQGLRLIYYSQIVNDFQKGDIAEGYSVSREKKESFPLTVTSAQKNPTAFYLCASTRDTNEQFFGPGTRLTVL.

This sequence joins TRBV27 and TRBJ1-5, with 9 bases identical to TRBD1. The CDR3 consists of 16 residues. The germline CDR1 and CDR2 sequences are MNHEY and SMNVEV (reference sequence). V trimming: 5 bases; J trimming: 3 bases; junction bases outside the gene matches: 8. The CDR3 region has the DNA TGTGCCAGCAGTCCCTTCGGGACAGGGTTCAATCAGCCCCAGCATTTT. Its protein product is CASSPFGTGFNQPQHF.

This CDR3 is CASSTGVFGQPQHF. The CDR3 DNA reads as TGTGCCAGCTCAACAGGGGTCTTCGGACAGCCCCAGCATTTT. The chain couples TRBV18 to TRBJ1-5; 7 bases agree with TRBD1. The V gene end was trimmed by 5 bases and the J gene end by 7 bases; junction bases not matched to a gene: 8. The CDR3 contains 14 residues. Germline assignment: CDR1 KGHSH and CDR2 LQKENI.

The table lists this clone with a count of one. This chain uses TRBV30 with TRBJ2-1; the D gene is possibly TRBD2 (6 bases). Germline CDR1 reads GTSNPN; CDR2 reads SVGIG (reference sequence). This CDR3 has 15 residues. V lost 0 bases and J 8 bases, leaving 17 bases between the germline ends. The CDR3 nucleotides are TGTGCCTGGAGTGTACAGTGGGGAGGAAGCTATGAGCAGTTCTTC. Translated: CAWSVQWGGSYEQFF.

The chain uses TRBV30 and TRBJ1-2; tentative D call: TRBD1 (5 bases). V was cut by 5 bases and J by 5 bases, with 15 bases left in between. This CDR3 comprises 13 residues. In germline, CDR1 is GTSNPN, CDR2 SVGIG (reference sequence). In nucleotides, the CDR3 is TGTGCCTGGTTGAACAGGAATTGGTATGGCTACACCTTC. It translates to CAWLNRNWYGYTF.

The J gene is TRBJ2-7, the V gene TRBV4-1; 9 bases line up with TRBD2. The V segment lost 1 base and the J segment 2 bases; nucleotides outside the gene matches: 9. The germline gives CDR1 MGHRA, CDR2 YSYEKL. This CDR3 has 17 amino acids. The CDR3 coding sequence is TGCGCCAGCAGCCAAGCGGCTAGCGGGACCAAGCCCTACGAGCAGTACTTC. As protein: CASSQAASGTKPYEQYF.